A selection of T cell receptor beta chains follows, all from one sample in a study of PD-L1 blockade in urothelial cancer. Profiled with immunoSEQ multiplex PCR; TCRdb holds only in-frame clones, not every one. The data show around 43,000 clones, roughly 88% seen once. The source was PBMCs, collected around atezolizumab (anti-PD-L1) treatment. The receptors originated from a donor over 35 with urothelial cancer. The CDR3 runs from the conserved cysteine through the conserved F or W. Each record gives: clone size, J gene, D gene, V gene, CDR3 protein, CDR3 DNA. A D gene is named only where the DNA matches it firmly. Clone size is stated in some rows and not others, as once, few, many or a class when expanded.

NA | TRBJ2-6 | NA | TRBV18 | CASSPLTGINSGANVLTF | TGTGCCAGCTCACCATTGACGGGGATCAACTCTGGGGCCAACGTCCTGACTTTC
NA | TRBJ2-1 | TRBD2 | TRBV9 | CASSPGTSYNEQFF | TGTGCCAGCAGCCCCGGGACTAGCTACAATGAGCAGTTCTTC
NA | TRBJ2-2 | NA | TRBV30 | CAWRGQSTGELFF | TGTGCCTGGAGAGGACAGTCCACCGGGGAGCTGTTTTTT
NA | TRBJ1-1 | NA | TRBV6-1 | CASNRDLGAFF | TGTGCCAGTAACAGGGACCTAGGAGCTTTCTTT
NA | TRBJ1-2 | NA | TRBV29-1 | CSVEAQGGGYTF | TGCAGCGTTGAAGCTCAGGGTGGGGGCTACACCTTC
NA | TRBJ1-5 | TRBD1 | TRBV27 | CASSPGQGIEPQHF | TGTGCCAGCAGTCCAGGACAGGGTATCGAGCCCCAGCATTTT
NA | TRBJ2-3 | NA | TRBV5-5 | CASSQAEGGFTDTQYF | TGTGCCAGCAGCCAGGCGGAAGGGGGTTTCACAGATACGCAGTATTTT
NA | TRBJ2-7 | TRBD1 | TRBV7-2 | CASSPGQGAYEQYF | TGTGCCAGCAGCCCCGGACAGGGAGCCTACGAGCAGTACTTC
few | TRBJ1-5 | NA | TRBV30 | CAWSVHRPGEYQPQHF | TGTGCCTGGAGTGTACATCGGCCCGGGGAATATCAGCCCCAGCATTTT
NA | TRBJ2-5 | TRBD2 | TRBV5-1 | CASSLRTRSGGETQYF | TGCGCCAGCAGCTTAAGGACCCGGAGCGGGGGGGAGACCCAGTACTTC
NA | TRBJ1-5 | NA | TRBV7-9 | CASSFAGSNQPQHF | TGTGCCAGCAGCTTCGCGGGGAGCAATCAGCCCCAGCATTTT
NA | TRBJ1-2 | NA | TRBV7-9 | CASSPRGGNWGYTF | TGTGCCAGCAGTCCTAGAGGCGGGAATTGGGGCTACACCTTC
NA | TRBJ2-2 | NA | TRBV18 | CASSGRSNTGELFF | TGTGCCAGCTCGGGGCGATCGAACACCGGGGAGCTGTTTTTT
NA | TRBJ1-4 | TRBD1 | TRBV7-6 | CASSWGTARGREKLFF | TGTGCCAGCAGCTGGGGGACAGCTCGGGGGCGTGAAAAACTGTTTTTT
NA | TRBJ2-7 | NA | TRBV25-1 | CASSALGLGSGEQYF | TGTGCCAGCAGTGCCTTGGGGCTAGGGTCGGGCGAGCAGTACTTC
NA | TRBJ1-4 | NA | TRBV7-9 | CASSPRGAANEKLFF | TGTGCCAGCAGCCCGCGGGGGGCGGCTAATGAAAAACTGTTTTTT
NA | TRBJ2-3 | TRBD2 | TRBV5-1 | CASSPGLAGGYADTQYF | TGCGCCAGCAGCCCGGGACTAGCGGGAGGCTACGCAGATACGCAGTATTTT
NA | TRBJ2-7 | NA | TRBV21-1 | CASSKDTEQYF | TGTGCCAGCAGCAAGGACACCGAGCAGTACTTC
NA | TRBJ2-1 | NA | TRBV9 | CASAGNEQFF | TGTGCCAGCGCCGGCAATGAGCAGTTCTTC
NA | TRBJ1-5 | NA | TRBV2 | CASSPWGGSNQPQHF | TGTGCCAGCAGCCCCTGGGGGGGAAGCAATCAGCCCCAGCATTTT
NA | TRBJ2-6 | NA | TRBV4-3 | CASSQETGSGANVLTF | TGCGCCAGCAGCCAAGAAACAGGGTCTGGGGCCAACGTCCTGACTTTC
NA | TRBJ1-2 | NA | TRBV5-1 | CASRRQENYGYTF | TGCGCCAGCCGCAGACAGGAGAACTATGGCTACACCTTC
NA | TRBJ2-7 | TRBD1 | TRBV7-8 | CASSLPTGVAYEQYF | TGTGCCAGCAGCTTACCGACAGGGGTCGCCTACGAGCAGTACTTC
NA | TRBJ1-5 | NA | TRBV7-8 | CASSARPLGGPQHF | TGTGCCAGCAGCGCCCGACCCCTCGGGGGTCCCCAGCATTTT
NA | TRBJ2-1 | TRBD1 | TRBV7-2 | CASSATGFYNEQFF | TGTGCCAGCAGCGCGACAGGGTTCTACAATGAGCAGTTCTTC
NA | TRBJ2-5 | NA | TRBV7-2 | CASSLTGLGEQETQYF | TGTGCCAGCAGCTTAACAGGGCTGGGAGAACAAGAGACCCAGTACTTC
NA | TRBJ2-3 | NA | TRBV9 | CASSVGGQSSTDTQYF | TGTGCCAGCAGCGTAGGGGGGCAGTCTAGCACAGATACGCAGTATTTT
NA | TRBJ2-7 | TRBD2 | TRBV6-6 | CASRGGLGENYYEQYF | TGTGCCAGCAGGGGAGGGCTGGGGGAAAACTACTACGAGCAGTACTTC
NA | TRBJ1-3 | TRBD1 | TRBV5-4 | CASSQGQGGGNTIYF | TGTGCCAGCAGCCAGGGACAGGGGGGAGGAAACACCATATATTTT
once | TRBJ2-1 | TRBD2 | TRBV2 | CASTGTTPPGEQFF | TGTGCCAGCACCGGGACTACCCCACCCGGTGAGCAGTTCTTC
NA | TRBJ1-2 | NA | TRBV7-9 | CASSRLTEQGLAHYGYTF | TGTGCCAGCAGCCGACTAACAGAACAGGGTCTGGCACACTATGGCTACACCTTC
NA | TRBJ2-2 | TRBD2 | TRBV7-3 | CASSLLAAANTGELFF | TGTGCCAGCAGCTTACTAGCGGCCGCGAACACCGGGGAGCTGTTTTTT
NA | TRBJ2-1 | NA | TRBV2 | CASSPLNNEQFF | TGTGCCAGCAGCCCCCTAAACAATGAGCAGTTCTTC
NA | TRBJ2-7 | TRBD2 | TRBV27 | CASRASGSYEQYF | TGTGCCAGCAGGGCTAGCGGGAGCTACGAGCAGTACTTC
NA | TRBJ1-1 | NA | TRBV6-5 | CASSYGGATEAFF | TGTGCCAGCAGCTACGGGGGGGCCACTGAAGCTTTCTTT
NA | TRBJ2-7 | TRBD1 | TRBV18 | CASSPTGVGDEQYF | TGTGCCAGCTCACCAACAGGGGTGGGGGACGAGCAGTACTTC
NA | TRBJ2-6 | NA | TRBV5-5 | CASSLWWAGSGANVLTF | TGTGCCAGCAGCTTGTGGTGGGCTGGATCTGGGGCCAACGTCCTGACTTTC
once | TRBJ2-1 | TRBD2 | TRBV19 | CASSTVRTSGTWVVF | TGTGCCAGTAGTACGGTCCGGACTAGCGGGACATGGGTGGTCTTC
NA | TRBJ1-2 | TRBD1 | TRBV19 | CASSPRTGRRRGGGYTF | TGTGCCAGTAGTCCCCGGACAGGGCGCCGGAGAGGGGGAGGCTACACCTTC
NA | TRBJ2-1 | TRBD2 | TRBV5-1 | CASSGSGNYNEQFF | TGCGCCAGCAGCGGTAGCGGGAACTACAATGAGCAGTTCTTC
NA | TRBJ2-1 | TRBD2 | TRBV6-6 | CASSPPSGGGFF | TGTGCCAGCAGCCCCCCCTCGGGGGGTGGGTTCTTC
few | TRBJ2-3 | TRBD2 | TRBV4-3 | CASSQDLVSGTSTDTQYF | TGCGCCAGCAGCCAAGATCTTGTCAGCGGGACTAGCACAGATACGCAGTATTTT
NA | TRBJ1-5 | NA | TRBV7-2 | CASSLRKGINQPQHF | TGTGCCAGCAGCCTGAGAAAGGGGATAAATCAGCCCCAGCATTTT
NA | TRBJ1-6 | TRBD1 | TRBV5-1 | CASRPGTAYNSPLHF | TGCGCCAGCAGACCCGGGACAGCCTATAATTCACCCCTCCACTTT
NA | TRBJ2-3 | TRBD2 | TRBV19 | CASSIDGTSGRDTQYF | TGTGCCAGTAGTATAGACGGGACTAGCGGGAGAGATACGCAGTATTTT
NA | TRBJ1-3 | TRBD1 | TRBV28 | CASSLALGTGRGNTIYF | TGTGCCAGCAGTTTAGCCTTGGGGACAGGCCGTGGAAACACCATATATTTT
NA | TRBJ1-1 | TRBD1 | TRBV9 | CASSPHRGEGTEAFF | TGTGCCAGCAGCCCCCACAGGGGGGAAGGGACTGAAGCTTTCTTT
NA | TRBJ2-7 | TRBD2 | TRBV30 | CAWSGAGTSGYEQYF | TGTGCCTGGAGCGGGGCCGGGACTAGCGGCTACGAGCAGTACTTC
NA | TRBJ1-1 | NA | TRBV18 | CASSYRQGKNTEAFF | TGTGCCAGCTCTTACCGTCAGGGGAAGAACACTGAAGCTTTCTTT